The clone carrying this TCR beta chain has a handful of counts. Its antigen remains unidentified. CDR1 SGHDN and CDR2 FVKESK come from the germline V gene. V was shortened by 0 bases and J by 8 bases, with 8 bases between the two germline ends. The CDR3 sequence is 13 residues long. Primers used in a second PCR of roughly 6 to 12 cycles were a sample-barcoded 5' primer and a J-beta primer mix. MiXCR was run by TCRdb on the 5' RACE reads, yielding one entry per CDR3 protein. The sample has over 1,200,000 distinct CDR3 sequences; around 59% are singletons. The entry originates in a study of blood T cells in healthy people across ages. Points from the study as a whole: Naive T cell percentage strongly correlated with TCR beta diversity.

This sequence originates from a man younger than 35 in good health. Sequenced input: blood. V usage is TRBV14 and J usage is TRBJ2-1, with D hard to call. CDR3 sequence reads: CASSQDPGYEQFF. CDR3 bases: TGTGCCAGCAGCCAAGATCCCGGATATGAGCAGTTCTTC.